Listed here are 22 T cell receptor beta chains from one sample, sequenced in a study of CD8 T cells in ankylosing spondylitis. No antigen is known for these receptors. TCRdb reprocessed the 5' RACE reads via MiXCR and lists one record per CDR3 protein. Among under 950,000 distinct CDR3 sequences listed, over 15% were seen once. Whole-study findings and limits: Ankylosing spondylitis blood appeared to carry a characteristic TCR beta motif of roughly eight highly homologous variants.

The sample was blood, either unsorted or a sorted T cell fraction (not recorded which). The source is a male donor with ankylosing spondylitis.

This clonotype was seen a handful of times. V is TRBV18 and J is TRBJ1-1; D is uncertain. Germline CDR1 reads KGHSH; CDR2 reads LQKENI. V was clipped by 2 bases and J by 0 bases, with 7 bases between them. This CDR3 contains 14 residues. The CDR3 DNA is TGTGCCAGCTCACCAAACACGGTGAACACTGAAGCTTTCTTT. Protein product: CASSPNTVNTEAFF.

This clonotype was seen a few times. The chain combines TRBV20-1 with TRBJ1-5; unclear D gene. CDR3 length: 14 amino acids. V was trimmed by 7 bases and J by 3 bases, leaving 16 bases between them. Germline CDR1 DFQATT, CDR2 SNEGSKA (reference sequence). The chain's CDR3 is CSVARTEPNQPQHF. CDR3 in DNA: TGCAGTGTTGCCCGGACGGAGCCCAATCAGCCCCAGCATTTT.

CDR3 sequence: CASSLTTGSYEQYF. In DNA, the CDR3 is TGTGCCAGCAGTTTGACCACAGGGTCTTACGAGCAGTACTTC. J is TRBJ2-7 and V is TRBV27, with D possibly being TRBD1 (6 bases). Germline V gene sequence: CDR1 MNHEY, CDR2 SMNVEV (reference sequence). CDR3 length: 14 amino acids. Trimming stripped 3 bases from V and 4 bases from J, with 13 bases between.

This clonotype was found a few times. The chain links TRBV5-1 to TRBJ2-5; TRBD2 matches 9 bases. The CDR3 spans 17 residues. The V gene end was trimmed by 4 bases and the J gene end by 6 bases; junction bases not matched to a gene: 16. Germline V gene data show CDR1 as SGHRS and CDR2 as YFSETQ. The CDR3 nucleotides read TGCGCCAGCAGCGCCGCGGCAGCGGGGGGTTCTAGGAAGACCCAGTACTTC. It yields the protein CASSAAAAGGSRKTQYF.

The V gene is TRBV12-3 or TRBV12-4, the J gene TRBJ2-1; 8 positions match TRBD2. This CDR3 contains 17 residues. V dropped 7 bases and J dropped 4; count of bases not matched to a gene: 15. The CDR3, as DNA: TGTGCCAGCACCTTCGGGACCTTCGGGGGGGCTTACAATGAGCAGTTCTTC. It translates to CASTFGTFGGAYNEQFF.

This clonotype was seen many times. The genes are TRBV5-1 and TRBJ2-1; no firm D call. Between the trimmed V and J ends, which lost 1 base and 7 bases, there was a span of 6 bases. This CDR3 comprises 12 residues. Germline CDR1 reads SGHRS; CDR2 reads YFSETQ. The CDR3 sequence is CASSLPRNEQFF. The CDR3 DNA is TGCGCCAGCAGCTTGCCTAGGAATGAGCAGTTCTTC.

The chain employs TRBV4-2 and TRBJ2-1, with 10 bases identical to TRBD2. The trim removed 6 bases at V and 3 bases at J, leaving 5 bases unmatched. This CDR3 comprises 15 residues. Germline values: CDR1 LGHNA, CDR2 YNFKEQ. CDR3 DNA sequence: TGTGCCAGCAGGAATAGCGGGGGGTTCTACAATGAGCAGTTCTTC. Its translation is CASRNSGGFYNEQFF.

This clonotype was seen more than once but under ten times. This rearrangement joins TRBV20-1 to TRBJ2-6, with unresolved D. Per germline, CDR1 DFQATT and CDR2 SNEGSKA (reference sequence). CDR3 length: 14 residues. Trimming pared 0 bases from V and 2 bases from J, leaving 5 bases between. The CDR3 bases are TGCAGTGCTAGAGAAGGGCCTGGGGCCAACGTCCTGACTTTC. Protein product: CSAREGPGANVLTF.

The chain carries TRBV20-1 and TRBJ2-5; TRBD1 matches 9 bases. Germline V gene data show CDR1 as DFQATT and CDR2 as SNEGSKA (reference sequence). This CDR3 is 13 amino acids long. With V trimmed by 7 bases and J by 2 bases, 5 bases remained unmatched. The DNA for the CDR3 is TGCAGTGGCACGACAGGGGGACAAGAGACCCAGTACTTC. It yields the protein CSGTTGGQETQYF.

This clonotype was seen a handful of times. The chain carries TRBV29-1 and TRBJ1-3; 8 bases map to TRBD1. The CDR3 covers 12 residues. Germline V gene data show CDR1 as SQVTM and CDR2 as ANQGSEA. The J segment lost 4 bases and the V segment lost 6 bases, leaving 2 bases of the junction unmatched. The CDR3 DNA reads as TGCAGCGTGACAGGGGCGGGAAACACCATATATTTT. Encoded protein: CSVTGAGNTIYF.

The V gene is TRBV3-1, the J gene TRBJ2-2, with D possibly TRBD1 on 6 matching bases. CDR1 is LGHDT and CDR2 is YNNKEL in the germline V gene (reference sequence). The V and J ends lost 1 base and 5 bases respectively, with 14 bases between them. The CDR3 has 16 residues. CDR3 protein: CASSQGGLVGTGELFF. The CDR3 nucleotides are TGTGCCAGCAGCCAAGGGGGGCTAGTCGGGACCGGGGAGCTGTTTTTT.

This clonotype was detected only a few times. The genes are TRBV20-1 and TRBJ2-4, with D possibly TRBD2 on 5 matching bases. Germline V gene lookup returns CDR1 DFQATT and CDR2 SNEGSKA (reference sequence). This CDR3 spans 11 amino acids. Between the trimmed V and J ends, which lost 3 bases and 8 bases, there was a span of 8 bases. The CDR3 bases are TGCAGTGCTAGCGTGGGAGACATTCAGTACTTC. The encoded protein is CSASVGDIQYF.

The CDR3 protein is CSGGQSNTGELFF. The CDR3 region has the DNA TGCAGCGGGGGACAGTCGAACACCGGGGAGCTGTTTTTT. The chain joins TRBV29-1 to TRBJ2-2; 7 bases align to TRBD1. CDR1 is SQVTM, CDR2 ANQGSEA, per germline. V dropped 7 bases and J dropped 0; count of bases not matched to a gene: 2. CDR3 length: 13 amino acids.

This clonotype was detected only a few times. For the CDR3, the DNA is TGTGCCAGCTCACTGGGACAGGATAACACTGAAGCTTTCTTT. It yields the protein CASSLGQDNTEAFF. The chain recombines TRBV18 with TRBJ1-1, with 8 bases that match TRBD1. V was pared by 4 bases and J by 2 bases, with 3 bases of the junction left unmatched. In germline, CDR1 is KGHSH, CDR2 LQKENI. This CDR3 contains 14 residues.

The V call is TRBV20-1, the J call TRBJ2-5, with 8 bases fitting TRBD1. There are 13 residues in the CDR3. CDR1 and CDR2 from the germline V gene are DFQATT and SNEGSKA (reference sequence). The V and J ends lost 6 bases and 2 bases, in that order; junction bases with no gene match: 5. The CDR3 sequence: CSATGQGQETQYF. In nucleotides, the CDR3 is TGCAGTGCGACCGGACAGGGTCAAGAGACCCAGTACTTC.

Points on this clonotype: The conserved final phenylalanine or tryptophan is absent from the CDR3, which likely points to a read error. This chain uses TRBV12-3 or TRBV12-4 with TRBJ1-2, with TRBD1 as a possible D gene (6 bases). The ends were cut back, 5 bases at V and 2 bases at J, with 18 bases in the middle. This CDR3 has 16 amino acids. CDR3 region: CASSPSIQGVNYGYTY. The CDR3 DNA follows: TGTGCCAGCAGTCCATCCATACAGGGCGTCAACTATGGCTACACCTAC.

The CDR3 sequence: CASAGAEAFF. CDR3 sequence (DNA): TGTGCCAGCGCAGGCGCTGAAGCTTTCTTT. The V and J genes are TRBV7-9 and TRBJ1-1; D is undetermined. This CDR3 contains 10 residues. Germline CDR1 reads SEHNR; CDR2 reads FQNEAQ (reference sequence). V was trimmed by 8 bases and J by 6 bases, leaving 7 bases between them.

This clonotype was seen more than once but under ten times. The V gene is TRBV19, the J gene TRBJ2-2; possibly TRBD2 for D (5 bases). Germline CDR1 reads LNHDA; CDR2 reads SQIVND (reference sequence). Trimming removed 5 bases from V and 3 bases from J, with 13 bases in between. The CDR3 covers 15 residues. CDR3 sequence reads: CASSPLSGYTGELFF. CDR3 coding DNA: TGTGCCAGTAGTCCCCTCAGCGGTTACACCGGGGAGCTGTTTTTT.

V usage is TRBV5-1 and J usage is TRBJ2-3; TRBD2 agrees at 7 bases. The germline V gene encodes CDR1 SGHRS and CDR2 YFSETQ. Trimming at V came to 7 bases and at J to 0 bases, leaving 5 bases not matched to a gene. The CDR3 extends over 14 amino acids. Here the CDR3 reads CASEPSGSTDTQYF. CDR3 in DNA: TGCGCCAGCGAACCTAGCGGAAGCACAGATACGCAGTATTTT. The variable domain in full, with the rest retrieved from reference TRBV5-1 and TRBJ2-3, is KAGVTQTPRYLIKTRGQQVTLSCSPISGHRSVSWYQQTPGQGLQFLFEYFSETQRNKGNFPGRFSGRQFSNSRSEMNVSTLELGDSALYLCASEPSGSTDTQYFGPGTRLTVL.

A few counts support this clonotype. V and J are TRBV12-3 or TRBV12-4 and TRBJ2-3, with 8 positions matching TRBD2. The junction had 5 bases not matched to a gene; V was cut back by 1 base and J by 2 bases. The CDR3 totals 16 residues. CDR3 sequence reads: CASSLGSGTTTDTQYF. The CDR3 nucleotides are TGTGCCAGCAGTTTAGGTAGCGGGACTACCACAGATACGCAGTATTTT.

This clonotype has only a few counts. The chain joins TRBV29-1 to TRBJ1-1; D is unclear. Germline V CDR1 and CDR2: SQVTM, ANQGSEA. The ends were cut back, 5 bases at V and 1 base at J, with 11 bases in the middle. CDR3 length: 13 amino acids. The CDR3 region has the DNA TGCAGCGTTCCCAATGAGGGGAACACTGAAGCTTTCTTT. Translated, it gives CSVPNEGNTEAFF.

This clonotype was observed a few times. The rearrangement uses TRBV5-1 and TRBJ2-1; 10 nucleotides line up with TRBD2. Germline V gene lookup returns CDR1 SGHRS and CDR2 YFSETQ. J was trimmed by 4 bases and V by 3 bases; bases with no gene match: 10. This CDR3 region has 17 residues. The CDR3 sequence is CASSSQPLAGVYNEQFF. The CDR3 nucleotides read TGCGCCAGCAGCTCGCAACCGCTAGCGGGAGTATACAATGAGCAGTTCTTC.